Many counts were recorded for the clone carrying this TCR beta chain. What it binds is not known. V was pared by 5 bases and J by 9 bases, with 16 bases of the junction left unmatched. The CDR3 covers 18 residues. CDR1 is SGHVS and CDR2 is FNYEAQ in the germline V gene. This entry comes from a study of T cell repertoires in cytomegalovirus infection. A single record per CDR3 protein comes from TCRdb applying MiXCR to the reads. The sample records around 95,000 distinct CDR3 sequences, roughly 29% being singletons. Study-level results: Carriers of CMV plus the relevant HLA were identified by cumulative public TCR beta family frequency.

Sample: CD8+ T cells from cultured PBMCs, taken from culture after CMV antigen stimulation. The chain couples TRBV7-6 to TRBJ2-1; TRBD2 aligns across 13 bases. This receptor was obtained from a human donor in good health (CMV status not recorded). Some clones in this sample may be carry-over from other donors' samples. CDR3 DNA: TGTGCCAGCAGCAAAAACCCCACTACTAGCGGGGGGGAGGTTGAGCAGTTCTTC. Translated: CASSKNPTTSGGEVEQFF.